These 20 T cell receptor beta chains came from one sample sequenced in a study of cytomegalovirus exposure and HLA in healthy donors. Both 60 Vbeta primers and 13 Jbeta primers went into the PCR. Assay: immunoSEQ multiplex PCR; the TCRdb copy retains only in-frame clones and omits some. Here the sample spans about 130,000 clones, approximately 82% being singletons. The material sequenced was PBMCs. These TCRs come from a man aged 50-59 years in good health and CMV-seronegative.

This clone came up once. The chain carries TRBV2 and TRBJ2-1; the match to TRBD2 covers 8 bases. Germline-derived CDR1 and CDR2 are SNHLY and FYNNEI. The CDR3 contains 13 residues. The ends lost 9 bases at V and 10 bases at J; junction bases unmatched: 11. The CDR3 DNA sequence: TGTGCCAGTACCCCGGGACTAGACCTGGAGCAGTTCTTC. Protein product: CASTPGLDLEQFF.

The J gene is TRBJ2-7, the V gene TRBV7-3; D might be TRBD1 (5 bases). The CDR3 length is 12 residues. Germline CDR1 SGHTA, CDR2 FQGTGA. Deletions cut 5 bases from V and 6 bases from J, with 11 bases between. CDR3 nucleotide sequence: TGTGCCAGCAGCCAGGGATTCGGCGAGCAGTACTTC. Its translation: CASSQGFGEQYF.

CDR3 protein: CASSPVRGQSPLHF. The DNA of the CDR3 is TGTGCCAGCTCACCAGTCAGGGGGCAATCACCCCTCCACTTT. The J gene is TRBJ1-6, the V gene TRBV18; TRBD1 matches at 8 bases. The CDR3 covers 14 residues. Germline V gene data show CDR1 as KGHSH and CDR2 as LQKENI. Trimming cost V 2 bases and J 10 bases; bases outside gene matches: 4.

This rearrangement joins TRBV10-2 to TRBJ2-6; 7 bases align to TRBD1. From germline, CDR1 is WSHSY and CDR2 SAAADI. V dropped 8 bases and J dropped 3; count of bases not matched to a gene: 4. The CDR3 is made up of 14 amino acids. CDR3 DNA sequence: TGCGCCAGCGCGACAGGGTATGGGGCCAACGTCCTGACTTTC. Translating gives CASATGYGANVLTF.

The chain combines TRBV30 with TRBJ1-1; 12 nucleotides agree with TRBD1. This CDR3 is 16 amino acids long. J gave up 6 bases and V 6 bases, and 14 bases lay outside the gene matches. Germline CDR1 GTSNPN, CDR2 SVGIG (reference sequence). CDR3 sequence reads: CACSKPRDRGLPEAFF. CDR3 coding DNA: TGTGCCTGCTCAAAGCCTCGGGACAGGGGGCTCCCTGAAGCTTTCTTT.

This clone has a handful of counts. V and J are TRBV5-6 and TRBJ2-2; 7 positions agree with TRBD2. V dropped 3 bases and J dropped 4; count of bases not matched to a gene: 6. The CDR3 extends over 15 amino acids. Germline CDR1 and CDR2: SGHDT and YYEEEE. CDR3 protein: CASSWGGTSTGELFF. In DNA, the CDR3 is TGTGCCAGCAGCTGGGGGGGGACGAGCACCGGGGAGCTGTTTTTT.

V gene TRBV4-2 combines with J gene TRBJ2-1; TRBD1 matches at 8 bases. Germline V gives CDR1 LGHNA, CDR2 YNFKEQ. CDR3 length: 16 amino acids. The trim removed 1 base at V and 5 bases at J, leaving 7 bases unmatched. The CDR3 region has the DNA TGTGCCAGCAGCCAAGGAGGACAGGGTAAGGACAATGAGCAGTTCTTC. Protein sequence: CASSQGGQGKDNEQFF.

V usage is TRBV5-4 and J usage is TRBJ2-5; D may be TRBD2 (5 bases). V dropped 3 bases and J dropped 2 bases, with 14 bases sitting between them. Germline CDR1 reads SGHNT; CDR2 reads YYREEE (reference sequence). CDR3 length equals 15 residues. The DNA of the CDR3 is TGTGCCAGCAGCTCCAGGCTTGAGGGACAAGAGACCCAGTACTTC. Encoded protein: CASSSRLEGQETQYF.

CDR3 loop: CSADDRVFGYTF. For the CDR3, the DNA is TGCAGCGCCGACGACAGGGTATTCGGCTACACCTTC. The chain employs TRBV29-1 and TRBJ1-2, with 7 positions matching TRBD1. There are 12 residues in the CDR3. The ends lost 7 bases at V and 8 bases at J; junction bases unmatched: 10. Germline assignment: CDR1 SQVTM and CDR2 ANQGSEA.

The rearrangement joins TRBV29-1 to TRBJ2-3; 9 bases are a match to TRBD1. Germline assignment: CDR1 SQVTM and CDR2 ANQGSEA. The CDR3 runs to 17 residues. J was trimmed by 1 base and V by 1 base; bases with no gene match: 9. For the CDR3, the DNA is TGCAGCGTTGAAGGCGGTCTGAGGACAGGGGGCACAGATACGCAGTATTTT. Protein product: CSVEGGLRTGGTDTQYF.

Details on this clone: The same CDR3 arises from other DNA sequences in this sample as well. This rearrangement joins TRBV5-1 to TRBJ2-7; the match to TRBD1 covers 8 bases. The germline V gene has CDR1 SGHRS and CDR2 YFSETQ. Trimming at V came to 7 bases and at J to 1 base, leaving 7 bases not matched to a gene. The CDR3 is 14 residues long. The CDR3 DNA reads TGCGCCAGCTCGTTGCAGGGGGCGTCCTACGAGCAGTACTTC. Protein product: CASSLQGASYEQYF.

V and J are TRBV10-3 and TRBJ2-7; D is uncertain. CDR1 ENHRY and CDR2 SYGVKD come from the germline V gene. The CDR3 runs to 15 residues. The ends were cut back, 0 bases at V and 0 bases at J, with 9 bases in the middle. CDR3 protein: CAISESTRYSYEQYF. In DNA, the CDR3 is TGTGCCATCAGTGAGTCGACCAGGTACTCCTACGAGCAGTACTTC.

The CDR3: CASRPGKLNTQYF. The CDR3 DNA follows: TGTGCCAGCAGGCCGGGGAAGCTGAATACGCAGTATTTT. V gene TRBV7-9 combines with J gene TRBJ2-3; D might be TRBD2 (5 bases). Trimming took off 6 bases at V and 7 bases at J, with 14 bases between the two ends. Germline CDR1 reads SEHNR; CDR2 reads FQNEAQ (reference sequence). There are 13 residues in the CDR3. Variable domain in full (rest from reference TRBV7-9 and TRBJ2-3): DTGVSQNPRHKITKRGQNVTFRCDPISEHNRLYWYRQTLGQGPEFLTYFQNEAQLEKSRLLSDRFSAERPKGSFSTLEIQRTEQGDSAMYLCASRPGKLNTQYFGPGTRLTVL.

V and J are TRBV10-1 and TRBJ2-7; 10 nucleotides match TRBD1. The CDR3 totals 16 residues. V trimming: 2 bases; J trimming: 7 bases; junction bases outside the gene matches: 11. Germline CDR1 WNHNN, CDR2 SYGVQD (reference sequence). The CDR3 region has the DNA TGCGCCAGCAGTGAGGCGCCGGGACAGGGGCGAGGGGAGCAGTACTTC. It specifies CASSEAPGQGRGEQYF.

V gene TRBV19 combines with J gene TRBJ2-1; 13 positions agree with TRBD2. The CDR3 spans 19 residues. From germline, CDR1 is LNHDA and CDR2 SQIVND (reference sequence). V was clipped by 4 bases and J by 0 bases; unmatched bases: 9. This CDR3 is CASSRLAGGSSRSYNEQFF. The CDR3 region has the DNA TGTGCCAGTAGTAGACTAGCGGGGGGCTCCTCTCGCTCCTACAATGAGCAGTTCTTC. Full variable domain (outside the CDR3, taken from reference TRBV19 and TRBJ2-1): DGGITQSPKYLFRKEGQNVTLSCEQNLNHDAMYWYRQDPGQGLRLIYYSQIVNDFQKGDIAEGYSVSREKKESFPLTVTSAQKNPTAFYLCASSRLAGGSSRSYNEQFFGPGTRLTVL.

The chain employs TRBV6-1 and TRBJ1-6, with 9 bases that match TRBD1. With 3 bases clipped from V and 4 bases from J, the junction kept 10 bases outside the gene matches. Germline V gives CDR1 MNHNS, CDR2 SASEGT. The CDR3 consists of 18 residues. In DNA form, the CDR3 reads TGTGCCAGCAGTGATCGGGACAGGGTGAGGGCATATAATTCACCCCTCCACTTT. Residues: CASSDRDRVRAYNSPLHF.

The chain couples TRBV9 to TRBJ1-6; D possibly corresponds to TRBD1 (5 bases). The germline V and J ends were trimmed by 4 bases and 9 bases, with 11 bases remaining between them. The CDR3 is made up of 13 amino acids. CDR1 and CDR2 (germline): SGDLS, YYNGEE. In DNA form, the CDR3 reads TGTGCCAGCAGCCCTCATCAGGGTTCACCCCTCCACTTT. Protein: CASSPHQGSPLHF.

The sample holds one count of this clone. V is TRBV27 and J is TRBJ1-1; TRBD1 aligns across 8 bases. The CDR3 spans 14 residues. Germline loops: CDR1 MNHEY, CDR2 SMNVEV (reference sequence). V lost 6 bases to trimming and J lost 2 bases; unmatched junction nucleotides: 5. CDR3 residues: CASRFQGANTEAFF. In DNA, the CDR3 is TGTGCCAGCAGATTTCAGGGGGCTAACACTGAAGCTTTCTTT.

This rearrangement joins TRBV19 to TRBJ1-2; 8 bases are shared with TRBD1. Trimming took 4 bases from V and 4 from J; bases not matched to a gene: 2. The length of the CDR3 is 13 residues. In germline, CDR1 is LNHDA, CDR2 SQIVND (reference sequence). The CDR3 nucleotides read TGTGCCAGTAGTAAGGGACAGGTCTATGGCTACACCTTC. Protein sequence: CASSKGQVYGYTF.

For the CDR3, the DNA is TGTGCCAGCAGCTTTCGACAGGGAGTTTGGGAGACCCAGTACTTC. Its translation is CASSFRQGVWETQYF. The chain uses TRBV7-6 and TRBJ2-5; 7 positions match TRBD1. Germline V lookup: CDR1 SGHVS, CDR2 FNYEAQ. The CDR3 length is 15 residues. V was pared by 3 bases and J by 5 bases, with 9 bases of the junction left unmatched.